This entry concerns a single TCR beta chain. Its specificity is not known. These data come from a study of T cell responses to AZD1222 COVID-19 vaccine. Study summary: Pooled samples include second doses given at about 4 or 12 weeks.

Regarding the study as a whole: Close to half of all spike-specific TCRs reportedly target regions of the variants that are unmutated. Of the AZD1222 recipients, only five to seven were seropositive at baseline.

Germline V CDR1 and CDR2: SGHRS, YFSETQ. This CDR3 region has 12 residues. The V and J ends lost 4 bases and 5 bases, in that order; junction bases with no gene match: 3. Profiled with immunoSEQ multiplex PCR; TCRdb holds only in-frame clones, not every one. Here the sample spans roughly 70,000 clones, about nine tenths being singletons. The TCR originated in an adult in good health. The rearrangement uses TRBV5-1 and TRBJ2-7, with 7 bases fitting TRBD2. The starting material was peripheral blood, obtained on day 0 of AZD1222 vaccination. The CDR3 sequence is CASSVRGDEQYF. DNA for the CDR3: TGCGCCAGCAGCGTTCGGGGGGACGAGCAGTACTTC.